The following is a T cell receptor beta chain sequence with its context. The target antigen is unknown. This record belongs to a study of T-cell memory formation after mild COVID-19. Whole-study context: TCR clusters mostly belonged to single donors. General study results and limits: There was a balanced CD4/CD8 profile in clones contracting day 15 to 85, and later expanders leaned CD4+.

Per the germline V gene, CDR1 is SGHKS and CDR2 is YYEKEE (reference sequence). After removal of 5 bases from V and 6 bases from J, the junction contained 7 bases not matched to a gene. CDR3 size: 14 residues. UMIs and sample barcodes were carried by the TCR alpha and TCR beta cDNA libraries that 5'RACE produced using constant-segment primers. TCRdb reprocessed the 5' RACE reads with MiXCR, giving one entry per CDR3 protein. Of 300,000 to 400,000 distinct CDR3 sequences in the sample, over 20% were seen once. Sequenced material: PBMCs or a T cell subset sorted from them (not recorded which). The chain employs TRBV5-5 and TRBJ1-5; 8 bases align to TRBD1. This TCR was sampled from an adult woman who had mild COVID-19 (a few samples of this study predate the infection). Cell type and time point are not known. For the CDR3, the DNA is TGTGCCAGCAGTTATACAGGGGGAAGTCAGCCCCAGCATTTT. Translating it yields CASSYTGGSQPQHF.